This TCR beta chain was sequenced in a study of tumor-infiltrating lymphocytes in primary liver carcinoma. Reverse transcription of about 500 ng total RNA with a constant-region primer produced TCR beta cDNA. Libraries of TCR beta came from three nested multiplex PCR rounds with slightly modified ARM-PCR. Researchers ran the first two PCR rounds for 9 to 10 cycles each with TRBV1-TRBV30 forward primers and a C-beta reverse primer. TCRdb re-derived calls from the multiplex PCR reads in MiXCR, one entry per CDR3 protein. The sample includes about 120,000 distinct CDR3 sequences, approximately 71% of them seen just once. Concerning this clonotype: What it binds is unknown.

The germline gives CDR1 MDHEN, CDR2 SYDVKM. The CDR3 covers 13 residues. Findings and limits, study-wide: Blood had a significantly lower top-250-clone fraction than tumors did (p = 0.039).

For each extraction, RNA and DNA were obtained together from approximately 20-30 mg of unsorted bulk tissue. The sample comprised tumor-adjacent normal liver tissue. The source of this sequence is a woman aged 55-70 years with primary liver carcinoma and hepatitis B virus infection. V gene TRBV28 combines with J gene TRBJ1-1; possible D gene TRBD1, 6 bases. CDR3 protein: CASCDTGRTEAFF. The CDR3 DNA reads as TGTGCTAGCTGTGACACAGGGCGGACTGAAGCTTTCTTT.